This T cell receptor (beta chain) came from a study of regulatory T cells in long-lasting Graves disease. Study results and caveats: Favoring TRBV28, TRBJ1-2 and TRBJ2-5 was a feature seen in persistent disease.

This clonotype has a count of ten or more. The antigen remains undetermined. Assembly of TCR beta libraries relied on iRepertoire HTBI primers together with Arm-PCR of CDR3 regions. Using its own MiXCR run on the multiplex PCR reads, TCRdb lists one record per CDR3 protein. The repertoire consists of about 440,000 distinct CDR3 sequences, with 16% occurring once and the leading ten covering roughly a tenth. With 3 bases removed from V and 4 bases from J, the gap between germline ends came to 12 bases. This CDR3 is 14 amino acids long. Germline lookup yields CDR1 MDHEN and CDR2 SYDVKM. Sample time point: newly diagnosed GD, antithyroid drugs for less than 3 months. Following extraction of RNA from PBMCs, that RNA was used to make the TCR library. Blood from the periphery, approximately 10 milliliters in all, was drawn into EDTA tubes. The same sample was also studied in work on T cells in Graves' hyperthyroidism and ophthalmopathy. Per that paper: TCR CDR3 underwent first-round RT-PCR with the HTBI primer set.

Sequencing was performed on peripheral blood mononuclear cells (PBMCs), taken at new diagnosis, from a patient treated with antithyroid drugs. The rearrangement links TRBV28 to TRBJ1-1, with a weak D call TRBD1 (5 bases). This TCR was recovered from a woman aged 25 to 45 with Graves disease. The CDR3 region has the DNA TGTGCCAGCAGTTTTTGGGGGGTGCTCACTGAAGCTTTCTTT. This sequence encodes CASSFWGVLTEAFF.